The rows below give T cell receptor beta chains drawn from one sample of a study of blood T cell repertoires in COVID-19. The data were produced by immunoSEQ multiplex PCR, yet TCRdb's version contains in-frame clones alone and is incomplete. The table has tens of thousands of clones, under 80% seen once; the top ten hold about 2.5%. Sequenced sample: peripheral blood. Receptors originate from a human donor with acute or convalescent COVID-19. The donor label of this sample is uncertain. Both conserved end residues are part of each CDR3. The D gene is left open where the match is weak. The size field is filled for only some rows; it gives once, few, many or a size class.

once	TRBJ2-6	17	-	TRBV7-2	CASSQGTARSGANVLTF	TGTGCCAGCAGCCAGGGGACGGCTCGATCGGGGGCCAACGTCCTGACTTTC
-	TRBJ1-2	14	TRBD1	TRBV6-6	CASSYDRGRYGYTF	TGTGCCAGCAGTTACGACAGGGGGCGATATGGCTACACCTTC
few	TRBJ2-3	17	-	TRBV11-2	CASSRDGAGRSQDTQYF	TGTGCCAGCAGCCGGGACGGGGCGGGACGGAGCCAGGATACGCAGTATTTT
-	TRBJ2-7	13	TRBD1	TRBV19	CASSPRTGRKQYF	TGTGCCAGTAGCCCTAGGACAGGGAGAAAGCAGTACTTC
-	TRBJ2-3	18	TRBD2	TRBV9	CASSVVLGLAGYTDTQYF	TGTGCCAGCAGCGTAGTGCTCGGACTAGCGGGGTACACAGATACGCAGTATTTT
-	TRBJ1-2	16	-	TRBV29-1	CSVEGRSLRRDYGYTF	TGCAGCGTTGAGGGCAGGTCCCTCAGGAGGGACTATGGCTACACCTTC
few	TRBJ1-2	14	TRBD1	TRBV28	CAATGGRANYGYTF	TGTGCCGCGACAGGGGGAAGAGCTAACTATGGCTACACCTTC
few	TRBJ1-5	16	TRBD1	TRBV28	CASRQGGRVRNQPQHF	TGTGCCAGCAGACAGGGGGGACGAGTGAGAAATCAGCCCCAGCATTTT
-	TRBJ1-3	13	-	TRBV28	CASSDSSGNTIYF	TGTGCCAGCTCGGACTCCTCTGGAAACACCATATATTTT
-	TRBJ1-5	15	TRBD1	TRBV27	CASSAQGTPNQPQHF	TGTGCCAGCAGTGCACAGGGGACCCCCAATCAGCCCCAGCATTTT
few	TRBJ2-3	16	-	TRBV5-1	CASSGGFSAFTDTQYF	TGCGCCAGCAGCGGGGGGTTTAGTGCGTTCACAGATACGCAGTATTTT
-	TRBJ2-7	13	-	TRBV7-2	CASSYRGIYEQYF	TGTGCCAGCAGCTATCGGGGGATCTACGAGCAGTACTTC
-	TRBJ1-6	16	TRBD1	TRBV5-4	CASSGDRGRADSPLHF	TGTGCCAGCAGCGGGGACAGGGGGCGAGCGGATTCACCCCTCCACTTT
few	TRBJ1-2	13	-	TRBV12-3/TRBV12-4	CASSFSGDYGYTF	TGTGCCAGCAGTTTCTCCGGGGACTATGGCTACACCTTC
-	TRBJ2-3	15	-	TRBV5-4	CASSLGQSSTDTQYF	TGTGCCAGCAGCTTGGGACAGTCTAGCACAGATACGCAGTATTTT
-	TRBJ1-5	15	TRBD1	TRBV6-2/TRBV6-3	CASSTTRQGVQPQHF	TGTGCCAGCAGTACCACGCGTCAGGGGGTTCAGCCCCAGCATTTT
-	TRBJ2-1	11	TRBD1	TRBV7-9	CASSLGDREFF	TGTGCCAGCAGCTTAGGAGACAGGGAATTCTTC
-	TRBJ1-5	15	-	TRBV6-6	CASSPGGYSNQPQHF	TGTGCCAGCAGCCCCGGAGGGTATAGCAATCAGCCCCAGCATTTT
-	TRBJ1-2	15	-	TRBV3-1/TRBV3-2	CASSQRAMVNYGYTF	TGTGCCAGCAGCCAGAGAGCGATGGTTAACTATGGCTACACCTTC
-	TRBJ2-7	14	TRBD1	TRBV9	CASSGQGSSYEQYF	TGTGCCAGCAGCGGACAGGGGAGCTCCTACGAGCAGTACTTC
-	TRBJ1-5	13	-	TRBV11-2	CASSLGGLGPQHF	TGTGCCAGCAGCTTAGGGGGCCTCGGGCCCCAGCATTTT
-	TRBJ2-1	14	TRBD2	TRBV6-5	CASSWTGGGNEQFF	TGTGCCAGCAGTTGGACGGGAGGGGGGAATGAGCAGTTCTTC
-	TRBJ1-1	12	TRBD1	TRBV19	CASILGTGRAFF	TGTGCCAGTATCCTCGGGACAGGGAGAGCTTTCTTT
-	TRBJ1-2	14	TRBD1	TRBV3-1/TRBV3-2	CASSPQGTLVGYTF	TGTGCCAGCAGCCCACAGGGGACGCTGGTTGGCTACACCTTC
-	TRBJ2-5	12	-	TRBV12-3/TRBV12-4	CASSSGAKTQYF	TGTGCCAGCAGTTCTGGGGCGAAGACCCAGTACTTC
-	TRBJ2-7	13	-	TRBV12-3/TRBV12-4	CASSSGGSYEQYF	TGTGCCAGCAGTTCAGGAGGGTCCTACGAGCAGTACTTC
-	TRBJ2-5	12	-	TRBV2	CASSPNRETQYF	TGTGCCAGCAGCCCTAACAGGGAGACCCAGTACTTC
-	TRBJ2-1	15	-	TRBV28	CASIAPGGAYNEQFF	TGTGCCAGCATCGCCCCGGGGGGCGCGTACAATGAGCAGTTCTTC
-	TRBJ2-1	15	-	TRBV7-7	CASSLVLAPAGEQFF	TGTGCTAGCAGCTTAGTTCTAGCCCCGGCGGGTGAGCAGTTCTTC